The next 3 T cell receptor beta chains were all read from a single sample in a study of blood T cells in healthy people across ages. With a J-beta primer mix and a sample-barcoded 5' primer, a second PCR ran about 6 to 11 cycles. From the 5' RACE reads, TCRdb called clonotypes with MiXCR, one entry per CDR3 protein. This sample has about 1.1 million distinct CDR3 sequences, with roughly two fifths found just once. The sequenced sample consisted of blood. The receptor set was obtained from a man younger than 30 in good health.

This clonotype was seen more than once but under ten times. V gene TRBV6-2 or TRBV6-3 combines with J gene TRBJ2-1; unclear D gene. Deletions cut 6 bases from V and 4 bases from J, with 10 bases between. The CDR3 has 13 amino acids. The germline gives CDR1 MNHEY, CDR2 SVGEGT. In DNA form, the CDR3 reads TGTGCCAGCAGGAGGAGTACGTACAATGAGCAGTTCTTC. Its translation: CASRRSTYNEQFF.

The J gene is TRBJ2-3, the V gene TRBV6-2 or TRBV6-3, with no clear D. The germline CDR1 and CDR2 sequences are MNHEY and SVGEGT. V gave up 6 bases and J gave up 9 bases, with 16 bases separating them. The CDR3 is 13 amino acids. The CDR3 reads CASSLPKGITQYF. For the CDR3, the DNA is TGTGCCAGCAGCCTACCGAAAGGGATAACGCAGTATTTT.

In this sample, this clonotype turned up a few times. This rearrangement joins TRBV7-9 to TRBJ2-5, with no clear D. The CDR3 loop spans 14 amino acids. From germline, CDR1 is SEHNR and CDR2 FQNEAQ (reference sequence). With 3 bases removed from V and 0 bases from J, the gap between germline ends came to 8 bases. CDR3 DNA sequence: TGTGCCAGCAGCTTGGATACTAACCAAGAGACCCAGTACTTC. It encodes CASSLDTNQETQYF.